What follows are 15 T cell receptor beta chains derived from one specimen sequenced in a study of T cell repertoires in cytomegalovirus infection. TCRdb used MiXCR to reprocess the reads, holding one entry per CDR3 protein. The sample shows some 450,000 distinct CDR3 sequences, roughly a third of them seen only once. Sample: PBMCs. Receptor source: a human donor in good health (CMV status not recorded). Some clones in this sample may be carry-over from other donors' samples.

This clonotype was seen once. The CDR3 protein is CASKQPGAYNEQFF. CDR3 DNA: TGTGCCAGCAAACAACCGGGGGCCTACAATGAGCAGTTCTTC. The chain joins TRBV27 to TRBJ2-1; possible D gene TRBD2, 6 bases. This CDR3 region has 14 residues. Trimming shortened V by 7 bases and J by 2 bases, and 12 bases separated the two germline ends. The germline V gene encodes CDR1 MNHEY and CDR2 SMNVEV (reference sequence).

This clonotype was counted only a few times. V gene TRBV5-6 combines with J gene TRBJ1-1; the match to TRBD1 covers 8 bases. The ends lost 4 bases at V and 3 bases at J; junction bases unmatched: 5. The CDR3 has 14 residues. Germline CDR1 reads SGHDT; CDR2 reads YYEEEE. The CDR3 protein is CASSPSDRDTEAFF. The CDR3 DNA reads as TGTGCCAGCAGCCCATCGGACAGGGACACTGAAGCTTTCTTT.

This clonotype was seen repeatedly, ten times or more. The chain is built from TRBV7-6 and TRBJ1-4, with a possible D match to TRBD1 (6 bases). CDR3 length: 16 residues. The germline CDR1 and CDR2 sequences are SGHVS and FNYEAQ. V was pared by 5 bases and J by 5 bases, with 18 bases between. CDR3 loop: CASSPQVPGANEKLFF. The CDR3 DNA follows: TGTGCCAGCAGCCCCCAAGTGCCAGGGGCAAATGAAAAACTGTTTTTT. Drawing the rest from reference TRBV7-6 and TRBJ1-4, the complete variable domain is GAGVSQSPRYKVTKRGQDVALRCDPISGHVSLYWYRQALGQGPEFLTYFNYEAQQDKSGLPNDRFSAERPEGSISTLTIQRTEQRDSAMYRCASSPQVPGANEKLFFGSGTQLSVL.

This chain links TRBV14 with TRBJ2-1; the match to TRBD2 covers 7 bases. After removal of 1 base from V and 6 bases from J, the junction contained 9 bases not matched to a gene. The CDR3 sequence is 16 residues long. Per germline, CDR1 SGHDN and CDR2 FVKESK. CDR3 sequence: CASSQGQGLGVNEQFF. The CDR3 DNA reads as TGTGCCAGCAGCCAAGGTCAAGGACTAGGGGTCAATGAGCAGTTCTTC.

J is TRBJ1-2 and V is TRBV24-1; 10 positions agree with TRBD1. The CDR3 sequence is 15 residues long. The J segment lost 3 bases and the V segment lost 5 bases, leaving 5 bases of the junction unmatched. In germline, CDR1 is KGHDR, CDR2 SFDVKD. Here the CDR3 DNA reads TGTGCCACCAGTGGGGGTGGACAGGGGGACTATGGCTACACCTTC. Translated: CATSGGGQGDYGYTF.

As regards this clonotype: The junction departs from germline at one end; a sequencing error may be responsible. J is TRBJ1-3 and V is TRBV6-6; D unresolved. From germline, CDR1 is MNHNY and CDR2 SVGAGI (reference sequence). The CDR3 extends over 15 amino acids. CDR3 coding DNA: TGTGACAGCAGTTACTTCTTGGAGGCTGGAAACACCATATATTTT. Its translation is CDSSYFLEAGNTIYF.

This clonotype was counted a few times. This chain uses TRBV11-2 with TRBJ1-2, with D perhaps TRBD1 (5 bases). CDR1 and CDR2 from the germline V gene are SGHAT and FQNNGV. V was shortened by 6 bases and J by 4 bases, with 18 bases between the two germline ends. The CDR3 is 15 amino acids. The CDR3 protein is CASRGPIPGPYGYTF. In DNA, the CDR3 is TGTGCCAGCAGGGGACCTATACCGGGGCCCTATGGCTACACCTTC.

The V call is TRBV5-4, the J call TRBJ1-1; TRBD1 is a possible D gene (5 bases). The germline V and J ends were trimmed by 0 bases and 2 bases, with 8 bases remaining between them. The germline gives CDR1 SGHNT, CDR2 YYREEE (reference sequence). The CDR3 is made up of 14 amino acids. This CDR3 is CASSLDRTNTEAFF. As DNA, the CDR3 is TGTGCCAGCAGCTTGGACAGGACTAACACTGAAGCTTTCTTT.

This clonotype appeared a few times. The V call is TRBV4-1, the J call TRBJ2-7, with 7 bases aligning to TRBD1. V lost 1 base and J lost 0; bases outside the gene matches: 3. This CDR3 region has 15 residues. The V gene's germline CDR1 is MGHRA and CDR2 YSYEKL. The CDR3 loop is CASSQGQGTSYEQYF. The CDR3 DNA sequence: TGCGCCAGCAGCCAAGGACAGGGAACCTCCTACGAGCAGTACTTC.

V is TRBV12-3 or TRBV12-4 and J is TRBJ2-5; TRBD1 matches at 9 bases. This CDR3 is built from 15 residues. With 1 base clipped from V and 5 bases from J, the junction kept 5 bases outside the gene matches. The chain's CDR3 is CASSLGTGVRETQYF. The CDR3 nucleotides read TGTGCCAGCAGTTTAGGGACAGGGGTGAGGGAGACCCAGTACTTC.

This clonotype was counted a few times. The V call is TRBV2, the J call TRBJ1-2, with D perhaps TRBD1 (6 bases). The CDR3 has 12 residues. The V gene's germline CDR1 is SNHLY and CDR2 FYNNEI. V gave up 6 bases and J gave up 6 bases, with 11 bases separating them. The CDR3 DNA follows: TGTGCCAGCAGCCGGGACATAGATGGCTACACCTTC. Protein: CASSRDIDGYTF. The complete variable domain, with remaining parts taken from reference TRBV2 and TRBJ1-2, reads EPEVTQTPSHQVTQMGQEVILRCVPISNHLYFYWYRQILGQKVEFLVSFYNNEISEKSEIFDDQFSVERPDGSNFTLKIRSTKLEDSAMYFCASSRDIDGYTFGSGTRLTVV.

This clonotype was counted ten times or more. The rearrangement joins TRBV5-6 to TRBJ2-1, with TRBD2 matching over 8 bases. This CDR3 region has 18 residues. With V trimmed by 0 bases and J by 8 bases, 16 bases remained unmatched. Germline V gives CDR1 SGHDT, CDR2 YYEEEE. The CDR3 bases are TGTGCCAGCAGCTTGGTAGCGGGGACTGTACAATTTATAGATGAGCAGTTCTTC. Translation gives CASSLVAGTVQFIDEQFF.

This clonotype appeared a few times. A much larger clone differs by one base, so this may be a read error. The rearrangement uses TRBV15 and TRBJ2-3, with D uncertain. Germline loops: CDR1 LNHNV, CDR2 YYDKDF (reference sequence). This CDR3 contains 14 residues. V lost 0 bases to trimming and J lost 3 bases, with 7 bases between them. The CDR3 nucleotides are TGTGCCACCAGCAGAGATAGGGCTACAGATACGCAGTATTTT. This translates into CATSRDRATDTQYF.

This clonotype was detected only a few times. The chain carries TRBV19 and TRBJ1-1; no clear D gene. The V gene's germline CDR1 is LNHDA and CDR2 SQIVND (reference sequence). This CDR3 region has 14 residues. V shed 5 bases and J shed 6 bases, with 16 bases lying between them. CDR3: CASSHLASPPEAFF. The CDR3 nucleotides are TGTGCCAGTAGTCACCTAGCCAGCCCCCCTGAAGCTTTCTTT. The whole variable domain, remainder taken from reference TRBV19 and TRBJ1-1, is DGGITQSPKYLFRKEGQNVTLSCEQNLNHDAMYWYRQDPGQGLRLIYYSQIVNDFQKGDIAEGYSVSREKKESFPLTVTSAQKNPTAFYLCASSHLASPPEAFFGQGTRLTVV.

The J gene is TRBJ1-2, the V gene TRBV6-2 or TRBV6-3, with D maybe TRBD1 (6 bases). Trimming shortened V by 2 bases and J by 7 bases, and 14 bases separated the two germline ends. The CDR3 sequence is 14 residues long. Germline assignment: CDR1 MNHEY and CDR2 SVGEGT. CDR3 sequence: CASSYAQGIGGYTF. CDR3 coding DNA: TGTGCCAGCAGTTACGCGCAGGGGATAGGTGGCTACACCTTC.